This section outlines one T cell receptor (beta chain) sequence together with its context. Its antigen is undetermined. The sample belongs to a study of CD8 T cells in ankylosing spondylitis. Findings and limits, study-wide: Under 10 highly homologous variants formed a TCR beta motif that appeared characteristic of ankylosing spondylitis blood. With a CD8+ phenotype, disease-linked clones were relatively rare in peripheral blood.

The germline gives CDR1 MNHEY, CDR2 SVGAGI. The CDR3 totals 12 residues. J gave up 7 bases and V 11 bases, and 10 bases lay outside the gene matches. TCRdb processed the 5' RACE reads anew with MiXCR; each CDR3 protein has one entry. The table lists around 490,000 distinct CDR3 sequences, approximately 5% of them singletons. Input material: blood, either unsorted or a sorted T cell fraction (not recorded which). This chain links TRBV6-5 with TRBJ2-7; 8 nucleotides match TRBD1. The origin of this receptor is a male donor with ankylosing spondylitis. The CDR3 protein is CAVQQGVGEQYF. CDR3 DNA sequence: TGTGCCGTACAACAGGGGGTGGGTGAGCAGTACTTC.